These 27 T cell receptor beta chains share one sample of origin, sequenced in a study of Ad26.COV2.S vaccination and SARS-CoV-2 variants (dated by TCRdb to about 2021). The time point label, as the study defines it: individuals recovered from natural SARS-CoV-2 infection. The protocol used for the library was the immunoSEQ multiplex PCR assay. TCRdb took this table from immuneACCESS and kept in-frame rearrangements with V and J called. Such tables lack part of the clones; where checked against another copy, unresolved V genes explain under half of the gap, and the rest is unexplained. The sample table lists 300,000 to 450,000 clones, about 90% of them with a count of one. The ten largest clones take up 3.9% of the sample. The sample was peripheral blood, taken after recovery from COVID-19. The receptors shown here come from a human donor who had recovered from COVID-19.

The CDR3 loop reads CASSLSDLTGELFF. The CDR3, as DNA: TGTGCCAGCAGTCTAAGCGATTTAACCGGGGAGCTGTTTTTT. The J gene is TRBJ2-2, the V gene TRBV2; D is unresolved. CDR1 is SNHLY, CDR2 FYNNEI, per germline. The CDR3 is made up of 14 amino acids. V lost 5 bases and J 5 bases, leaving 12 bases between the germline ends. The complete variable domain, with remaining parts taken from reference TRBV2 and TRBJ2-2, reads EPEVTQTPSHQVTQMGQEVILRCVPISNHLYFYWYRQILGQKVEFLVSFYNNEISEKSEIFDDQFSVERPDGSNFTLKIRSTKLEDSAMYFCASSLSDLTGELFFGEGSRLTVL.

J is TRBJ2-7 and V is TRBV7-9, with 7 bases lining up with TRBD1. There are 15 residues in the CDR3. The germline gives CDR1 SEHNR, CDR2 FQNEAQ (reference sequence). The trim removed 1 base at V and 2 bases at J, leaving 5 bases unmatched. CDR3 protein: CASSLESGGPYEQYF. DNA of the CDR3: TGTGCCAGCAGCTTAGAGTCAGGGGGTCCCTACGAGCAGTACTTC. Together with reference TRBV7-9 and TRBJ2-7, the CDR3 gives the full variable domain: DTGVSQNPRHKITKRGQNVTFRCDPISEHNRLYWYRQTLGQGPEFLTYFQNEAQLEKSRLLSDRFSAERPKGSFSTLEIQRTEQGDSAMYLCASSLESGGPYEQYFGPGTRLTVT.

J is TRBJ1-5 and V is TRBV6-5; no definite D call. With 10 bases removed from V and 0 bases from J, the gap between germline ends came to 10 bases. The CDR3 consists of 13 residues. Per germline, CDR1 MNHEY and CDR2 SVGAGI. For the CDR3, the DNA is TGTGCCACCCGGAGGAATAGCAATCAGCCCCAGCATTTT. This sequence encodes CATRRNSNQPQHF.

The rearrangement joins TRBV27 to TRBJ2-7, with D perhaps TRBD1 (6 bases). V lost 6 bases and J lost 2, with 17 bases in between. This CDR3 is built from 15 residues. The V gene's germline CDR1 is MNHEY and CDR2 SMNVEV (reference sequence). CDR3 DNA sequence: TGTGCCAGCAGGGTTACAGGGTGGGGTACCTACGAGCAGTACTTC. Amino acids: CASRVTGWGTYEQYF.

For this clone: Germline and junction disagree at one end, which may indicate a read error. V is TRBV19 and J is TRBJ1-1; 7 positions match TRBD1. Germline CDR1 LNHDA, CDR2 SQIVND (reference sequence). CDR3 length: 15 amino acids. CDR3 in DNA: TGTGCCAGTAGTTTAGACAGGGCCCGAAACACTGAAGCTTTCTTT. Translated: CASSLDRARNTEAFF.

V gene TRBV5-1 combines with J gene TRBJ1-2; no clear D. Trimming took off 3 bases at V and 4 bases at J, with 7 bases between the two ends. CDR1 is SGHRS and CDR2 is YFSETQ in the germline V gene. The CDR3 is 12 residues long. CDR3: CASSSESYGYTF. The CDR3 coding sequence is TGCGCCAGCAGCTCCGAGAGCTATGGCTACACCTTC.

The chain links TRBV19 to TRBJ2-7; 7 bases agree with TRBD2. Looked up from germline, CDR1 is LNHDA and CDR2 is SQIVND (reference sequence). This CDR3 has 14 amino acids. Trimming removed 5 bases from V and 4 bases from J; junction bases left unmatched: 8. This CDR3 is CASSWAPGGYEQYF. Here the CDR3 DNA reads TGTGCCAGTAGTTGGGCTCCGGGGGGATACGAGCAGTACTTC.

In regard to this clone: The junction differs from germline at one of its ends, possibly a read error. The chain recombines TRBV7-7 with TRBJ2-5; the D is unclear. CDR1 and CDR2 (germline): SSHAT, FNYEAQ (reference sequence). CDR3 length equals 15 residues. In nucleotides, the CDR3 is TGTGCTAGCAGCTTAGGGCTAGAACTCCGCGAGACCCAGTACTTC. Translated, it gives CASSLGLELRETQYF.

Of note for this clone: The same CDR3 also results from other DNA sequences found in this sample. V is TRBV18 and J is TRBJ2-7; D not certain. The germline V gene encodes CDR1 KGHSH and CDR2 LQKENI. CDR3 length: 12 amino acids. The V and J ends lost 2 bases and 3 bases respectively, with 5 bases between them. CDR3 bases: TGTGCCAGCTCACCAAGGGACTACGAGCAGTACTTC. This sequence encodes CASSPRDYEQYF.

CDR3 bases: TGTGCCAGCAGTCCCTTGGGGACAGGGGGATATCAGCCCCAGCATTTT. Residues: CASSPLGTGGYQPQHF. This chain connects TRBV6-2 or TRBV6-3 to TRBJ1-5, with TRBD1 matching 11 bases. With 5 bases clipped from V and 5 bases from J, the junction kept 8 bases outside the gene matches. Germline V lookup: CDR1 MNHEY, CDR2 SVGEGT. The CDR3 covers 16 residues.

The chain couples TRBV19 to TRBJ2-7; D call uncertain. The germline gives CDR1 LNHDA, CDR2 SQIVND (reference sequence). The V end lost 5 bases, the J end lost 1 base, and 9 bases lay between the germline ends. The CDR3 has 13 amino acids. The CDR3 reads CASSPTVSYEQYF. Written as DNA, the CDR3 is TGTGCCAGTAGTCCAACAGTATCCTACGAGCAGTACTTC.

V usage is TRBV24-1 and J usage is TRBJ2-2; 8 nucleotides agree with TRBD1. V lost 6 bases to trimming and J lost 1 base; unmatched junction nucleotides: 3. This CDR3 comprises 15 residues. Germline CDR1 KGHDR, CDR2 SFDVKD. The CDR3 DNA reads as TGTGCCACCAGTCCCGGGACAGGGAACACCGGGGAGCTGTTTTTT. Its protein is CATSPGTGNTGELFF.

The gene calls are TRBV6-5 and TRBJ1-2; D is possibly TRBD1 (6 bases). The ends were cut back, 8 bases at V and 6 bases at J, with 13 bases in the middle. The germline V gene has CDR1 MNHEY and CDR2 SVGAGI. The CDR3 sequence is 12 residues long. The CDR3: CASLRGNDGYTF. CDR3 nucleotides: TGTGCCAGCCTCAGGGGCAACGATGGCTACACCTTC.

The rearrangement links TRBV9 to TRBJ1-1; possibly TRBD1 for D (6 bases). V was clipped by 2 bases and J by 7 bases, with 12 bases between them. CDR1 and CDR2 from the germline V gene are SGDLS and YYNGEE. This CDR3 spans 13 amino acids. Here the CDR3 DNA reads TGTGCCAGCAGCGTTACAGGGAGTATTGAAGCTTTCTTT. Amino acid sequence: CASSVTGSIEAFF.

The V and J genes are TRBV2 and TRBJ1-4, with 7 nucleotides matching TRBD1. Unmatched junction bases numbered 1, after V lost 3 bases and J lost 0 bases. This CDR3 has 15 residues. Germline assignment: CDR1 SNHLY and CDR2 FYNNEI. Here the CDR3 reads CASSEQGATNEKLFF. The CDR3 DNA sequence: TGTGCCAGCAGTGAGCAGGGGGCAACTAATGAAAAACTGTTTTTT.

Written as DNA, the CDR3 is TGTGCCAGCAGTCCCAAAAGGGCCGAATTCCCCTACAATGAGCAGTTCTTC. As protein: CASSPKRAEFPYNEQFF. V usage is TRBV6-2 or TRBV6-3 and J usage is TRBJ2-1; D is undetermined. The V gene's germline CDR1 is MNHEY and CDR2 SVGEGT. CDR3 length: 17 residues. Trimming removed 5 bases at V and 2 bases at J, with 19 bases between.

This chain joins TRBV3-1 (or the pseudogene TRBV3-2) and TRBJ1-2, with D maybe TRBD1 (6 bases). The germline gives CDR1 LGHDT, CDR2 YNNKEL (reference sequence). The V gene lost 9 bases and the J gene lost 8 bases, with 16 bases spanning the gap. The CDR3 is 12 amino acids. CDR3: CASLAGAGGYTF. The DNA of the CDR3 is TGTGCCAGTCTGGCGGGGGCTGGGGGCTACACCTTC.

The rearrangement uses TRBV19 and TRBJ1-2, with no clear D. Germline V lookup: CDR1 LNHDA, CDR2 SQIVND (reference sequence). V shed 5 bases and J shed 8 bases, with 18 bases lying between them. The CDR3 totals 14 residues. CDR3 DNA sequence: TGTGCCAGTAGTTTCTACAGTGCTCTCGGGGGCTACACCTTC. Translation gives CASSFYSALGGYTF.

The CDR3 is CASSLGGTETQYF. Written as DNA, the CDR3 is TGTGCCAGCAGCCTGGGGGGGACGGAGACCCAGTACTTC. This rearrangement joins TRBV5-8 to TRBJ2-5, with 7 bases identical to TRBD2. The CDR3 has 13 amino acids. V lost 4 bases to trimming and J lost 5 bases; unmatched junction nucleotides: 5. CDR1 is SGHTS, CDR2 YDEGEE, per germline.

The chain has TRBV19 and TRBJ1-2; no clear D gene. Germline V gene data show CDR1 as LNHDA and CDR2 as SQIVND (reference sequence). This CDR3 has 12 amino acids. The V gene lost 5 bases and the J gene lost 7 bases, with 11 bases spanning the gap. CDR3 in amino acids: CASSAQTLGYTF. The CDR3 DNA follows: TGTGCCAGTAGTGCCCAGACCCTTGGCTACACCTTC.

The chain uses TRBV6-5 and TRBJ1-5; D is unclear. With 0 bases removed from V and 4 bases from J, the gap between germline ends came to 13 bases. The CDR3 is made up of 16 amino acids. Germline V gene lookup returns CDR1 MNHEY and CDR2 SVGAGI. CDR3 nucleotides: TGTGCCAGCAGTTACTCCGGACCCGCTGCGAATCAGCCCCAGCATTTT. It yields the protein CASSYSGPAANQPQHF.

The chain links TRBV7-2 to TRBJ2-7, with 8 nucleotides matching TRBD2. The CDR3 runs 15 residues. Germline CDR1 SGHTA, CDR2 FQGNSA. The J segment lost 0 bases and the V segment lost 3 bases, leaving 4 bases of the junction unmatched. DNA for the CDR3: TGTGCCAGCAGCTTCAGCGGGGGAATCTCCTACGAGCAGTACTTC. It codes for CASSFSGGISYEQYF.

J is TRBJ1-2 and V is TRBV6-2 or TRBV6-3; TRBD1 might be the D (5 bases). Trimming pared 6 bases from V and 0 bases from J, leaving 11 bases between. The length of the CDR3 is 14 residues. Per the germline V gene, CDR1 is MNHEY and CDR2 is SVGEGT. The CDR3 is CASSRGAANYGYTF. In DNA, the CDR3 is TGTGCCAGCAGCCGAGGGGCGGCTAACTATGGCTACACCTTC.

The rearrangement uses TRBV5-1 and TRBJ2-3; tentative D call: TRBD1 (5 bases). V was cut by 0 bases and J by 4 bases, with 9 bases left in between. The CDR3 loop spans 14 amino acids. The V gene's germline CDR1 is SGHRS and CDR2 YFSETQ. CDR3 nucleotides: TGCGCCAGCAGCTTGGTTCAGGGTGCAGATACGCAGTATTTT. Its translation: CASSLVQGADTQYF.

This clone was detected only a few times. The chain combines TRBV11-2 with TRBJ1-5; D might be TRBD1 (6 bases). CDR1 SGHAT and CDR2 FQNNGV come from the germline V gene. CDR3 length: 13 residues. V was clipped by 4 bases and J by 5 bases, with 9 bases between them. The CDR3 sequence: CASSSDSHQPQHF. The CDR3 DNA is TGTGCCAGCAGCTCGGACAGCCATCAGCCCCAGCATTTT.

The chain employs TRBV5-1 and TRBJ2-1; no definite D call. Germline CDR1 and CDR2: SGHRS and YFSETQ. This CDR3 has 11 residues. V gave up 4 bases and J gave up 9 bases, with 8 bases separating them. CDR3 amino acids: CASSDLREQFF. CDR3 coding DNA: TGCGCCAGCAGCGATTTACGTGAGCAGTTCTTC.

The CDR3 here is CASSRRGAPGAFF. The CDR3 region has the DNA TGCGCCAGCAGCCGCCGAGGGGCCCCTGGAGCTTTCTTT. The V call is TRBV5-1, the J call TRBJ1-1, with D possibly TRBD1 on 5 matching bases. The CDR3 is 13 residues long. Germline V CDR1 and CDR2: SGHRS, YFSETQ. V was cut by 4 bases and J by 10 bases, with 17 bases left in between.